Below, 18 T cell receptor beta chains from the same sample are listed, as sequenced in a study of read filtering for tumor transcriptome and immune sequencing. Molecular barcoded adaptors covering alpha/delta and beta/gamma chains were used on about 390 ng RNA. TCRdb used MiXCR to reprocess the reads, holding one entry per CDR3 protein. The sample gives nearly 60,000 distinct CDR3 sequences, 10% to 15% of which show up once; 16% is in the top ten. Sequencing used a population of CD138-negative cells sorted from bone marrow. The receptor set was obtained from a donor aged 40 or older with multiple myeloma.

This clonotype was observed many times. V usage is TRBV4-1 and J usage is TRBJ1-4, with no clear D. Germline values: CDR1 MGHRA, CDR2 YSYEKL. Trimming left V 3 bases short and J 8 bases short, with 7 bases between. The CDR3 consists of 12 residues. The CDR3 sequence is CASSQAYEKLFF. CDR3 sequence (DNA): TGCGCCAGCAGCCAGGCTTACGAAAAACTGTTTTTT.

This clonotype was observed a few times. The chain uses TRBV7-9 and TRBJ2-3; D may be TRBD1 (6 bases). V gave up 1 base and J gave up 6 bases, with 14 bases separating them. Germline loops: CDR1 SEHNR, CDR2 FQNEAQ (reference sequence). The CDR3 loop spans 15 amino acids. The CDR3 sequence is CASSLDSGALDTQYF. Here the CDR3 DNA reads TGTGCCAGCAGCTTAGACTCAGGGGCTCTGGATACGCAGTATTTT.

This clonotype was detected many times. The gene calls are TRBV19 and TRBJ2-2, with D perhaps TRBD1 (6 bases). Trimming took off 9 bases at V and 4 bases at J, with 12 bases between the two ends. Germline loops: CDR1 LNHDA, CDR2 SQIVND (reference sequence). This CDR3 spans 13 amino acids. The CDR3 protein is CASRPTGTGELFF. CDR3 nucleotides: TGTGCCAGCCGACCGACAGGCACCGGGGAGCTGTTTTTT.

At least ten counts were recorded for this clonotype. The chain has TRBV27 and TRBJ1-5; TRBD1 matches 7 bases. The CDR3 totals 12 residues. Germline V gene data show CDR1 as MNHEY and CDR2 as SMNVEV (reference sequence). After removal of 6 bases from V and 6 bases from J, the junction contained 2 bases not matched to a gene. The chain's CDR3 is CASSTGAQPQHF. Written as DNA, the CDR3 is TGTGCCAGCAGCACAGGGGCTCAGCCCCAGCATTTT.

In the case of this clonotype: This could be a read error, since a much larger clone is one nucleotide away. The chain has TRBV20-1 and TRBJ2-3; no clear D. The CDR3 spans 14 residues. Trimming took off 1 base at V and 6 bases at J, with 14 bases between the two ends. The V gene's germline CDR1 is DFQATT and CDR2 SNEGSKA (reference sequence). The CDR3: CSARAAHVSDTQYF. CDR3 DNA: TGCAGTGCTAGAGCCGCGCATGTCTCCGATACGCAGTATTTT.

Comments on this clonotype: It may be a read error: a sequence one base away is much more abundant. V gene TRBV20-1 combines with J gene TRBJ2-1; 7 nucleotides match TRBD2. This CDR3 spans 15 amino acids. From germline, CDR1 is DFQATT and CDR2 SNEGSKA (reference sequence). CDR3 nucleotide sequence: TGCGGTGCTAGAGATGGAGCTAGCGGACGGCCGGAGCAGTTCTTC. This translates into CGARDGASGRPEQFF.

This clonotype was seen a few times. A junction boundary mismatches the germline segment, possibly from a read error. V is TRBV24-1 and J is TRBJ2-1, with TRBD2 as a possible D gene (7 bases). Germline V lookup: CDR1 KGHDR, CDR2 SFDVKD. The length of the CDR3 is 15 residues. The CDR3 DNA is TGTGCCACCAGTGGGGGAGGGGGATCTTACAATGAGCAGCTCTTC. It is translated as CATSGGGGSYNEQLF.

This clonotype turned up a few times. In nucleotides, the CDR3 is TGCGCCAGCAGCTTGGACGGGTTAAATCAGCCCCAGCATTTT. Translating it yields CASSLDGLNQPQHF. This chain links TRBV5-1 with TRBJ1-5; D ambiguous. This CDR3 has 14 residues. Germline-derived CDR1 and CDR2 are SGHRS and YFSETQ. Trimming shortened V by 0 bases and J by 4 bases, and 8 bases separated the two germline ends.

This clonotype occurred many times. The chain employs TRBV6-6 and TRBJ1-4; weak D call: TRBD1 (6 bases). CDR3 length: 15 residues. V gave up 6 bases and J gave up 2 bases, with 13 bases separating them. CDR1 MNHNY and CDR2 SVGAGI come from the germline V gene (reference sequence). CDR3 in amino acids: CASREPTGTNEKLFF. The CDR3 nucleotides are TGTGCCAGCAGGGAACCAACAGGGACTAATGAAAAACTGTTTTTT.

This clonotype appeared many times. The chain uses TRBV7-9 and TRBJ2-5; D is unresolved. The length of the CDR3 is 13 residues. Germline CDR1 and CDR2: SEHNR and FQNEAQ (reference sequence). V gave up 3 bases and J gave up 1 base, with 6 bases separating them. In DNA form, the CDR3 reads TGTGCCAGCAGCTTGTCCATCCAAGAGACCCAGTACTTC. Translating gives CASSLSIQETQYF. Drawing the rest from reference TRBV7-9 and TRBJ2-5, the complete variable domain is DTGVSQNPRHKITKRGQNVTFRCDPISEHNRLYWYRQTLGQGPEFLTYFQNEAQLEKSRLLSDRFSAERPKGSFSTLEIQRTEQGDSAMYLCASSLSIQETQYFGPGTRLLVL.

This clonotype was counted many times. The CDR3 spells CASSLATEGYEQYF. In nucleotides, the CDR3 is TGCGCCAGCAGCTTGGCAACAGAAGGGTACGAGCAGTACTTC. The chain uses TRBV5-1 and TRBJ2-7; D gene unclear. The CDR3 is made up of 14 amino acids. Germline V gene sequence: CDR1 SGHRS, CDR2 YFSETQ. Deletions cut 0 bases from V and 4 bases from J, with 11 bases between.

This clonotype has at least ten counts. The rearrangement links TRBV20-1 to TRBJ2-5; 9 positions agree with TRBD1. J lost 9 bases, V lost 7 bases, and 12 bases had no gene match. Germline CDR1 and CDR2: DFQATT and SNEGSKA (reference sequence). CDR3 length equals 13 residues. The CDR3 here is CSGGQGILDSQYF. The DNA of the CDR3 is TGCAGTGGGGGACAGGGAATTTTGGATTCCCAGTACTTC.

This clonotype came up many times. This chain connects TRBV20-1 to TRBJ2-3, with 9 bases identical to TRBD1. Germline V gene lookup returns CDR1 DFQATT and CDR2 SNEGSKA (reference sequence). After removal of 3 bases from V and 2 bases from J, the junction contained 9 bases not matched to a gene. The CDR3 is 16 residues long. CDR3 protein: CSARILGQGVTDTQYF. The CDR3 DNA follows: TGCAGTGCTAGGATCCTGGGACAGGGTGTCACAGATACGCAGTATTTT.

V usage is TRBV7-3 and J usage is TRBJ2-1; 8 bases line up with TRBD1. Germline V gives CDR1 SGHTA, CDR2 FQGTGA. The length of the CDR3 is 17 residues. J gave up 7 bases and V 2 bases, and 13 bases lay outside the gene matches. This chain's CDR3 is CASSLLSETGVVNEQFF. In DNA form, the CDR3 reads TGTGCCAGCAGCTTATTAAGTGAGACAGGGGTTGTAAATGAGCAGTTCTTC.

The V and J genes are TRBV7-9 and TRBJ2-4, with D perhaps TRBD1 (5 bases). Trimming removed 2 bases from V and 0 bases from J, with 8 bases in between. The CDR3 sequence is 15 residues long. Germline loops: CDR1 SEHNR, CDR2 FQNEAQ (reference sequence). CDR3 DNA: TGTGCCAGCAGCTTAAGGGGCCTAGCCAAAAACATTCAGTACTTC. The encoded protein is CASSLRGLAKNIQYF.

This clonotype has at least ten counts. This chain joins TRBV7-2 and TRBJ1-1; no reliable D call. V lost 5 bases, J lost 6 bases, and 13 bases lay in between. This CDR3 contains 13 residues. Germline assignment: CDR1 SGHTA and CDR2 FQGNSA. The CDR3 sequence is CASSAGFLSEAFF. For the CDR3, the DNA is TGTGCCAGCAGCGCGGGATTTCTTTCTGAAGCTTTCTTT.

By its share, this clonotype is medium-sized. The chain carries TRBV9 and TRBJ1-3; no clear D gene. In germline, CDR1 is SGDLS, CDR2 YYNGEE. The V gene lost 3 bases and the J gene lost 3 bases, with 7 bases spanning the gap. This CDR3 comprises 13 residues. CDR3 sequence (DNA): TGTGCCAGCAGCGGAATCGTTGGAAACACCATATATTTT. This sequence encodes CASSGIVGNTIYF.

This sequence joins TRBV18 and TRBJ2-1; TRBD1 might be the D (5 bases). Trimming shortened V by 2 bases and J by 0 bases, and 14 bases separated the two germline ends. The CDR3 consists of 17 residues. Germline lookup yields CDR1 KGHSH and CDR2 LQKENI. The DNA for the CDR3 is TGTGCCAGCTCACCAGTACCGAGACAGAGCTCCTACAATGAGCAGTTCTTC. Its protein is CASSPVPRQSSYNEQFF.